This T cell receptor (beta chain) was captured by sequencing in a study of response to subunit inactivated influenza vaccine. TCRdb itself ran the RT-PCR reads through MiXCR, one entry per CDR3 protein. The sample lists around 490,000 distinct CDR3 sequences; less than 8% were seen once. Overall study results and limits: Authors suggested each seasonal flu vaccination may recruit only limited numbers of new T cells.

CDR3 length: 11 residues. The germline gives CDR1 KGHSH, CDR2 LQKENI. Trimming stripped 4 bases from V and 6 bases from J, with 3 bases between. This clonotype was observed at least ten times. The antigen is undetermined. The specimen comprised PBMCs from blood, sampled less than 25 months after vaccination. The chain has TRBV18 and TRBJ1-4, with no clear D. This TCR came from a man aged 45 to 75 who received an inactivated influenza vaccine. CDR3 sequence (DNA): TGTGCCAGCTCACGCGATGAAAAACTGTTTTTT. This codes for CASSRDEKLFF.